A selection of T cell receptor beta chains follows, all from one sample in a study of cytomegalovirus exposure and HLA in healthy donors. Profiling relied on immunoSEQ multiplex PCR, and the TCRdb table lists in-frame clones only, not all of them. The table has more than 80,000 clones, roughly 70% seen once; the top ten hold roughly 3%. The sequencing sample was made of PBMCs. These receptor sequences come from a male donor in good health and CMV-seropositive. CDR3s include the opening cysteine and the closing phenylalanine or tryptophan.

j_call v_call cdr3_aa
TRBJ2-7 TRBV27 CASSPGGLAGGPWEQYF
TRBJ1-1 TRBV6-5 CASKTGGTEAFF
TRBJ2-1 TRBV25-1 CASSTSGVYNEQFF
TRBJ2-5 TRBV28 CASSLPGRGAEEQYF
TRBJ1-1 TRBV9 CASSAGTRYTEAFF
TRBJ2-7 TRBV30 CAWSGLAVKAYEQYF
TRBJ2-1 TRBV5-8 CASSFRAGGLDEQFF
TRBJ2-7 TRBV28 CASSLGRFNEQYF
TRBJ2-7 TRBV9 CASSVAIGEIYEQYF
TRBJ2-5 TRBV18 CASSPTGIQETQYF
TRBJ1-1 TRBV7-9 CASSRAGGTEAFF
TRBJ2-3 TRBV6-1 CASSETRGQRDTQYF
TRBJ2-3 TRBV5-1 CASSLGALNTDTQYF
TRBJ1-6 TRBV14 CASSQEFGAPLHF
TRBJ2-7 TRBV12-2 CASRLKGEGLDYEQYF
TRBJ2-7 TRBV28 CASSSSRTGDDEQYF
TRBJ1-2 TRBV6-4 CASSWDRGASGYTF
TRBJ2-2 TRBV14 CASSQTGTSGPLGYPGELFF
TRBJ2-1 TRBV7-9 CASSLEQAFHEQFF
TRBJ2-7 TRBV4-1 CASSSASGGYEQYF
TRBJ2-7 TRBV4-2 CASSLDRDSYEQYF
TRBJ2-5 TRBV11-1 CASSLFVQGFETQYF
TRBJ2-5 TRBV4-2 CASSRPTSGEQETQYF
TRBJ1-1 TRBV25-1 CASSLGAAMNTEAFF
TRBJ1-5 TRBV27 CASRNRANQPQHF
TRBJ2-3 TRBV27 CASSPYPGPWGTDTQYF
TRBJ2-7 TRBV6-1 CASSNIFSEQYF
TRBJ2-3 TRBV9 CASSVRDGGTDTQYF
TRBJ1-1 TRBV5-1 CASSLSRTMNTEAFF
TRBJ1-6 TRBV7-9 CASSLAGAKRDSPLHF
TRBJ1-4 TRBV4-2 CASSLLGGAVNEKLFF
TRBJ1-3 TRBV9 CASSSGRDTIYF
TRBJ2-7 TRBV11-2 CASSLDPGRAYEQYF
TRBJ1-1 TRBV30 CAWSGGAGEAFF
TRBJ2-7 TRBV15 CATSRGGGGQGPQYF
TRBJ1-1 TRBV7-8 CASSLIAGNTEAFF
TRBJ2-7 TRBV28 CASSFRDNSYEQYF
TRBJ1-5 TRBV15 CATSRDSRGEGPQHF
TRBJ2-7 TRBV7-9 CASSLVDEQYF
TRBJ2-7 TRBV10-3 CAISEPGQGYSYEQYF
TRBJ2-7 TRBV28 CASSFGGIPGEYF
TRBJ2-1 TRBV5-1 CASSVVASGRGNEQFF
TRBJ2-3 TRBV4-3 CASSVDRLSTDTQYF
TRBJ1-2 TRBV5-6 CASSPGQVYGYTF
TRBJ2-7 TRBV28 CASSSPGAVNYEQYF
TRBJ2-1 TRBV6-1 CASSDWGGRGSYNEQFF
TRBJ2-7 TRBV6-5 CASSPRDRAYEQYF